This T cell receptor (beta chain) was documented in a study of T-cell reconstitution after alpha-beta-depleted transplantation in children. CDR1 is SGHTA, CDR2 FQGNSA, per germline. CDR3 length equals 11 residues. The V gene lost 2 bases and the J gene lost 8 bases, with 4 bases spanning the gap. This clonotype showed up just a few times. Construction of the TCRbeta library involved unique molecular identifiers. A single record per CDR3 protein comes from TCRdb applying MiXCR to the PCR reads. The data contain around 530,000 distinct CDR3 sequences, 30% to 35% of them seen just once; the ten biggest clones take up around 2.3%.

The sample here was PBMCs from the stem cell graft donor, taken from the stem cell graft. The source is a human donor who donated a stem cell graft to a child with aplastic anemia. This sequence joins TRBV7-2 and TRBJ2-1; no firm D call. CDR3 loop: CASSLWDEQFF. The CDR3 DNA is TGTGCCAGCAGCTTATGGGATGAGCAGTTCTTC.